The rows below give T cell receptor beta chains drawn from one sample of a study of blood T cell repertoires in COVID-19. The repertoire was sequenced with immunoSEQ multiplex PCR; TCRdb's copy has only in-frame clones and lacks some. The data contain almost 500,000 clones, about nine tenths of them seen just once; the ten biggest clones take up 6.5% to 9.5%. Input material: PBMCs or T cells enriched from blood (not recorded which). These receptors were obtained from a woman in her sixties or seventies who had recovered from COVID-19. Each CDR3 is given with its conserved first and last residue. Fields, in order: clone size, D gene, J gene, V gene, CDR3 protein, CDR3 DNA. The D gene is left open where the match is weak. Clone size appears in some rows only: once, few, many, or a class for an expanded clone.

-	TRBD1	TRBJ1-1	TRBV5-1	CASSLALPKGQGMNTEAFF	TGCGCCAGCAGCTTGGCCTTGCCCAAAGGACAGGGCATGAACACTGAAGCTTTCTTT
-	TRBD2	TRBJ2-5	TRBV3-1/TRBV3-2	CASSQIRLAGGPETQYF	TGTGCCAGCAGCCAAATTCGGCTAGCGGGGGGGCCAGAGACCCAGTACTTC
-	-	TRBJ1-2	TRBV28	CASLDSRGVGLKGGYTF	TGTGCCAGTCTTGACAGCCGGGGAGTGGGACTTAAGGGTGGCTACACCTTC
few	TRBD1	TRBJ1-2	TRBV5-6	CASSGRTGGGYGYTF	TGTGCCAGCAGCGGCCGGACAGGGGGCGGCTATGGCTACACCTTC
-	-	TRBJ1-5	TRBV19	CASSIRQPNQPQHF	TGTGCCAGTAGTATTCGACAGCCCAATCAGCCCCAGCATTTT
-	TRBD1	TRBJ1-2	TRBV6-1	CASSDRDRNYGYTF	TGTGCCAGCAGTGACCGGGACAGAAACTATGGCTACACCTTC
-	-	TRBJ1-1	TRBV12-5	CASGLVLGGEAFF	TGTGCTAGTGGTTTGGTACTCGGCGGTGAAGCTTTCTTT
few	TRBD1	TRBJ1-4	TRBV6-1	CASSEFGTEDEKLFF	TGTGCCAGCAGTGAATTCGGGACAGAGGACGAAAAACTGTTTTTT
-	TRBD1	TRBJ1-2	TRBV20-1	CSAQGVAGYTF	TGCAGTGCCCAGGGGGTGGCTGGCTACACCTTC
-	TRBD1	TRBJ2-7	TRBV5-4	CASSSPGQTYEQYF	TGTGCCAGCAGCTCTCCGGGACAGACCTACGAGCAGTACTTC
-	-	TRBJ1-6	TRBV6-1	CASSDLGGGTSSYNSPLHF	TGTGCCAGCAGTGACCTGGGGGGAGGGACGAGCTCCTATAATTCACCCCTCCACTTT
-	TRBD1	TRBJ2-5	TRBV7-7	CASSLGTGTTETQYF	TGTGCCAGCAGCCTTGGGACAGGGACAACGGAGACCCAGTACTTC
-	-	TRBJ1-5	TRBV4-1	CASSQPRAGISNQPQHF	TGCGCCAGCAGCCAACCTAGGGCCGGGATTAGCAATCAGCCCCAGCATTTT
-	-	TRBJ1-2	TRBV27	CASSLSGAPAYGYTF	TGTGCCAGCAGTTTGTCAGGTGCTCCCGCCTATGGCTACACCTTC
once	-	TRBJ2-7	TRBV5-8	CASSFTTSRSYEQYF	TGTGCCAGCAGCTTCACCACTTCCCGCTCCTACGAGCAGTACTTC
-	-	TRBJ2-3	TRBV4-1	CASSQVAGAPDTQYF	TGCGCCAGCAGCCAAGTGGCGGGGGCCCCAGATACGCAGTATTTT
once	TRBD1	TRBJ2-4	TRBV4-1	CASRSQGKEAKNIQYF	TGCGCCAGCAGATCACAGGGGAAAGAGGCCAAAAACATTCAGTACTTC
-	-	TRBJ2-3	TRBV5-5	CASSPDSLTDTQYF	TGTGCCAGCAGTCCTGACAGCCTCACAGATACGCAGTATTTT
few	-	TRBJ2-6	TRBV7-9	CASSFRGPGANVLTF	TGTGCCAGCAGCTTCAGGGGCCCTGGGGCCAACGTCCTGACTTTC
once	TRBD1	TRBJ1-2	TRBV19	CASRKQGSYTF	TGTGCCAGTAGGAAACAGGGGTCCTACACCTTC
-	-	TRBJ2-2	TRBV5-8	CASSGGAYREIDTGELFF	TGTGCCAGCAGCGGGGGGGCTTACAGGGAGATAGACACCGGGGAGCTGTTTTTT